These 24 T cell receptor beta chains came from one sample sequenced in a study of T-cell memory formation after mild COVID-19. MiXCR, applied by TCRdb to the 5' RACE reads, yields one record per CDR3 protein. The data hold about 320,000 distinct CDR3 sequences, with 14% observed a single time. Sequences were obtained from PBMCs or a T cell subset sorted from them (not recorded which). The receptors were gathered from a man between 18 and 29 years old who had mild COVID-19 (a few samples of this study predate the infection). Cell type and time point are not known.

V usage is TRBV18 and J usage is TRBJ1-4; D possibly corresponds to TRBD1 (5 bases). V lost 5 bases and J 8 bases, leaving 18 bases between the germline ends. The germline V gene encodes CDR1 KGHSH and CDR2 LQKENI. The CDR3 extends over 15 amino acids. The CDR3 nucleotides read TGTGCCAGCTCAGCATCCGGGACCCGGGGGGAAAAACTGTTTTTT. Its translation is CASSASGTRGEKLFF.

This chain joins TRBV7-9 and TRBJ1-3; D is ambiguous. Looked up from germline, CDR1 is SEHNR and CDR2 is FQNEAQ (reference sequence). The CDR3 has 12 amino acids. Trimming cost V 8 bases and J 0 bases, with 5 bases left between them. CDR3 protein: CASVSSGNTIYF. The CDR3 DNA sequence: TGTGCCAGCGTTAGCTCTGGAAACACCATATATTTT. Variable domain in full (rest from reference TRBV7-9 and TRBJ1-3): DTGVSQNPRHKITKRGQNVTFRCDPISEHNRLYWYRQTLGQGPEFLTYFQNEAQLEKSRLLSDRFSAERPKGSFSTLEIQRTEQGDSAMYLCASVSSGNTIYFGEGSWLTVV.

The CDR3 region is CASSYSGPTITYEQYF. The CDR3 DNA sequence: TGTGCCAGCAGTTACTCTGGACCGACCATTACCTACGAGCAGTACTTC. The rearrangement uses TRBV6-5 and TRBJ2-7; D remains unclear. V lost 0 bases and J 2 bases, leaving 14 bases between the germline ends. Germline V gene sequence: CDR1 MNHEY, CDR2 SVGAGI. CDR3 size: 16 residues.

This clonotype was seen at least ten times. This chain links TRBV7-2 with TRBJ2-1; D tentatively reads TRBD1 or TRBD2 (6 bases each). Trimming left V 1 base short and J 7 bases short, with 11 bases between. The V gene's germline CDR1 is SGHTA and CDR2 FQGNSA. CDR3 size: 14 residues. CDR3 sequence (DNA): TGTGCCAGCAGCTTAGGGGGGGCTGGGAATGAGCAGTTCTTC. It specifies CASSLGGAGNEQFF.

This clonotype was recorded a few times. This rearrangement joins TRBV7-9 to TRBJ1-1, with D perhaps matching TRBD1 (6 bases). Trimming shortened V by 1 base and J by 3 bases, and 12 bases separated the two germline ends. The CDR3 contains 15 residues. The germline gives CDR1 SEHNR, CDR2 FQNEAQ (reference sequence). The CDR3 bases are TGTGCCAGCAGCTTAGGTGACAGGCGTTACACTGAAGCTTTCTTT. Its protein product is CASSLGDRRYTEAFF. Combining the CDR3 with reference TRBV7-9 and TRBJ1-1 gives the whole variable domain DTGVSQNPRHKITKRGQNVTFRCDPISEHNRLYWYRQTLGQGPEFLTYFQNEAQLEKSRLLSDRFSAERPKGSFSTLEIQRTEQGDSAMYLCASSLGDRRYTEAFFGQGTRLTVV.

The chain couples TRBV27 to TRBJ2-3; 10 nucleotides agree with TRBD2. Germline V gene sequence: CDR1 MNHEY, CDR2 SMNVEV (reference sequence). This CDR3 region has 19 residues. V trimming: 5 bases; J trimming: 0 bases; junction bases outside the gene matches: 14. The CDR3 reads CASSPPGTSAPGSTDTQYF. CDR3 DNA: TGTGCCAGCAGTCCCCCCGGGACTAGCGCCCCAGGTAGCACAGATACGCAGTATTTT.

This clonotype has more than one count but fewer than ten. The chain couples TRBV6-5 to TRBJ1-5; TRBD1 is a possible D gene (5 bases). Per the germline V gene, CDR1 is MNHEY and CDR2 is SVGAGI. Deletions cut 0 bases from V and 5 bases from J, with 8 bases between. This CDR3 has 14 residues. CDR3 coding DNA: TGTGCCAGCAGTTACTCGAGAGGGGATCAGCCCCAGCATTTT. The encoded protein is CASSYSRGDQPQHF.

The chain has TRBV7-2 and TRBJ2-5, with D perhaps TRBD1 (6 bases). V lost 2 bases, J lost 8 bases, and 18 bases lay in between. The germline V gene has CDR1 SGHTA and CDR2 FQGNSA. The CDR3 loop spans 15 amino acids. The CDR3 DNA reads as TGTGCCAGCAGCTTACAGGGGACCCTCCGGGATACCCAGTACTTC. It specifies CASSLQGTLRDTQYF.

This clonotype was detected a few times. V gene TRBV7-2 combines with J gene TRBJ1-3; D uncertain. The CDR3 totals 17 residues. V was pared by 3 bases and J by 0 bases, with 15 bases between. Germline V gene data show CDR1 as SGHTA and CDR2 as FQGNSA. In DNA form, the CDR3 reads TGTGCCAGCAGCTTCAATCAGCCATCTCGCTCTGGAAACACCATATATTTT. Its translation is CASSFNQPSRSGNTIYF.

The chain carries TRBV5-1 and TRBJ2-3, with a tentative D call TRBD1 (5 bases). Trimming removed 3 bases from V and 2 bases from J, with 7 bases in between. The CDR3 spans 13 residues. CDR1 and CDR2 (germline): SGHRS, YFSETQ. DNA for the CDR3: TGCGCCAGCAGCTGGACACTCACAGATACGCAGTATTTT. As protein: CASSWTLTDTQYF.

This clonotype has at least ten counts. The V and J genes are TRBV7-3 and TRBJ2-3; D is undetermined. Per germline, CDR1 SGHTA and CDR2 FQGTGA. The V end lost 1 base, the J end lost 8 bases, and 13 bases lay between the germline ends. The CDR3 covers 14 residues. The CDR3: CASSLNPGSGTQYF. In DNA, the CDR3 is TGTGCCAGCAGCTTAAATCCCGGATCGGGTACGCAGTATTTT.

This clonotype was detected a few times. V is TRBV6-2 or TRBV6-3 and J is TRBJ2-1; TRBD1 agrees at 7 bases. V trimming: 5 bases; J trimming: 7 bases; junction bases outside the gene matches: 11. CDR1 and CDR2 from the germline V gene are MNHEY and SVGEGT. The CDR3 covers 15 residues. CDR3 amino acids: CASSLSRQGLNEQFF. Here the CDR3 DNA reads TGTGCCAGCAGTCTCAGTCGACAGGGCCTGAATGAGCAGTTCTTC.

This clonotype showed up many times. The rearrangement joins TRBV11-2 to TRBJ1-1; D remains ambiguous. V lost 6 bases and J lost 5, with 10 bases in between. CDR1 SGHAT and CDR2 FQNNGV come from the germline V gene. The CDR3 is 12 amino acids. CDR3 DNA sequence: TGTGCCAGCAGACATACGGGGACTGAAGCTTTCTTT. Protein product: CASRHTGTEAFF.

This chain uses TRBV20-1 with TRBJ2-1; 7 positions agree with TRBD1. This CDR3 spans 13 amino acids. Germline trimming cut 3 bases from V and 9 bases from J; bases unmatched to any gene: 8. CDR1 is DFQATT, CDR2 SNEGSKA, per germline (reference sequence). The CDR3 reads CSARTGPRGEQFF. The CDR3 DNA is TGCAGTGCTAGGACAGGGCCAAGGGGTGAGCAGTTCTTC.

This clonotype was seen many times. The V gene is TRBV28, the J gene TRBJ1-2; perhaps TRBD1 as D (5 bases). The germline V gene encodes CDR1 MDHEN and CDR2 SYDVKM. V shed 6 bases and J shed 1 base, with 12 bases lying between them. The CDR3 extends over 14 amino acids. CDR3 nucleotide sequence: TGTGCCAGCAGCGGACACAGCATTAACTATGGCTACACCTTC. It specifies CASSGHSINYGYTF.

This rearrangement joins TRBV7-2 to TRBJ1-2, with 7 positions matching TRBD1. J gave up 3 bases and V 4 bases, and 11 bases lay outside the gene matches. Germline loops: CDR1 SGHTA, CDR2 FQGNSA. The CDR3 loop spans 16 amino acids. The DNA of the CDR3 is TGTGCCAGCAGCTCTAGACCGGGACAGCGATACTATGGCTACACCTTC. This sequence encodes CASSSRPGQRYYGYTF.

This clonotype was seen only a few times. V and J are TRBV5-5 and TRBJ2-7; TRBD2 is a possible D gene (7 bases). Looked up from germline, CDR1 is SGHKS and CDR2 is YYEKEE (reference sequence). V was clipped by 0 bases and J by 4 bases, with 17 bases between them. The CDR3 runs 16 residues. CDR3 sequence: CASSLAGGLGFYEQYF. CDR3 nucleotide sequence: TGTGCCAGCAGCTTGGCCGGGGGGCTCGGGTTTTACGAGCAGTACTTC.

This clonotype was found many times. The chain employs TRBV20-1 and TRBJ2-2, with TRBD2 matching over 9 bases. Germline assignment: CDR1 DFQATT and CDR2 SNEGSKA (reference sequence). V shed 4 bases and J 6 bases; nucleotides not matched to a gene: 3. The CDR3 extends over 13 amino acids. This CDR3 reads CSAKRGDPGELFF. CDR3 coding DNA: TGCAGTGCTAAGCGGGGGGACCCCGGGGAGCTGTTTTTT.

This clonotype has just a few counts. This rearrangement joins TRBV12-3 or TRBV12-4 to TRBJ2-3; no firm D call. V lost 8 bases and J 2 bases, leaving 8 bases between the germline ends. The CDR3 is 12 amino acids. The DNA of the CDR3 is TGTGCCAGCGGCTCACTCACAGATACGCAGTATTTT. Translating gives CASGSLTDTQYF.

This clonotype was seen repeatedly, ten times or more. The chain has TRBV7-9 and TRBJ1-2, with D possibly matching TRBD1 (6 bases). Germline CDR1 SEHNR, CDR2 FQNEAQ (reference sequence). The V gene lost 3 bases and the J gene lost 8 bases, with 22 bases spanning the gap. The CDR3 contains 16 residues. The CDR3 DNA sequence: TGTGCCAGCAGCTTTAATTCCAGGGGCGGTTCCCGAGGCTACACCTTC. Protein product: CASSFNSRGGSRGYTF.

This clonotype was seen a handful of times. The chain is built from TRBV5-4 and TRBJ2-3; TRBD2 matches 12 bases. The germline CDR1 and CDR2 sequences are SGHNT and YYREEE (reference sequence). The junction had 9 bases not matched to a gene; V was cut back by 4 bases and J by 3 bases. There are 17 residues in the CDR3. CDR3 region: CASSERTSGEGTDTQYF. The CDR3 DNA sequence: TGTGCCAGCAGCGAACGGACTAGCGGGGAAGGGACAGATACGCAGTATTTT.

This chain connects TRBV29-1 to TRBJ2-7, with TRBD1 as a possible D gene (7 bases). CDR1 and CDR2 (germline): SQVTM, ANQGSEA. There are 16 residues in the CDR3. The ends were cut back, 6 bases at V and 3 bases at J, with 24 bases in the middle. CDR3 in amino acids: CSVESRDRGTYYEQYF. The CDR3 nucleotides read TGCAGCGTGGAGAGTCGGGACAGAGGGACTTACTACGAGCAGTACTTC.

At least ten counts were recorded for this clonotype. The chain employs TRBV7-6 and TRBJ1-1; 7 nucleotides agree with TRBD1. CDR1 and CDR2 from the germline V gene are SGHVS and FNYEAQ. V shed 5 bases and J 3 bases; nucleotides not matched to a gene: 3. The CDR3 is 13 residues long. CDR3 DNA: TGTGCCAGCAGCCCACAGGGGTACACTGAAGCTTTCTTT. Translating gives CASSPQGYTEAFF.

The chain recombines TRBV11-2 with TRBJ2-7, with D uncertain. The CDR3 has 12 amino acids. CDR1 is SGHAT and CDR2 is FQNNGV in the germline V gene. The germline V and J ends were trimmed by 2 bases and 4 bases, with 6 bases remaining between them. In DNA form, the CDR3 reads TGTGCCAGCAGCTTACGCGAGTACGAGCAGTACTTC. Residues: CASSLREYEQYF.